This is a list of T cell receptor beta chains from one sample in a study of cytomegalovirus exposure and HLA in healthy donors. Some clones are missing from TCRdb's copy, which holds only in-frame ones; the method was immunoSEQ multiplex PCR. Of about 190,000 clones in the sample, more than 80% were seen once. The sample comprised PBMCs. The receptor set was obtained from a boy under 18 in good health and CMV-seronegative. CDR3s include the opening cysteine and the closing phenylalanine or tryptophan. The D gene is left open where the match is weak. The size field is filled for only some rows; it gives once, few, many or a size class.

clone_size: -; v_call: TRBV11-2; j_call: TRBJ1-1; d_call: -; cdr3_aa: CASSLATNTEAFF; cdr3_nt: TGTGCCAGCAGCTTGGCCACGAACACTGAAGCTTTCTTT
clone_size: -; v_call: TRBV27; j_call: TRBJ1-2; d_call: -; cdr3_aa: CASRPPGGRKGANYGYTF; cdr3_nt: TGTGCCAGCAGACCTCCCGGGGGGAGGAAGGGGGCTAACTATGGCTACACCTTC
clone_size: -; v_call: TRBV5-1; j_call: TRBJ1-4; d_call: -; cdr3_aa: CASSSGQINEKLFF; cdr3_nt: TGCGCCAGCAGCTCAGGACAGATAAATGAAAAACTGTTTTTT
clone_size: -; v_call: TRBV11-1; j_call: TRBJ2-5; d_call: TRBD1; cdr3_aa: CASSLTDRGGSETQYF; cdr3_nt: TGTGCCAGCAGCTTAACCGACAGGGGTGGTTCGGAGACCCAGTACTTC
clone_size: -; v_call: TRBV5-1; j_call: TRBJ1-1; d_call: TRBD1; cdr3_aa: CASSRDRGRETEAFF; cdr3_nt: TGCGCCAGCAGCAGGGACAGGGGGCGGGAAACTGAAGCTTTCTTT
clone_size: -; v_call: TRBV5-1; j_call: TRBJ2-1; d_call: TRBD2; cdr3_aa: CASSLGSSGGASYNEQFF; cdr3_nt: TGCGCCAGCAGCTTGGGGTCTAGCGGGGGGGCCTCCTACAATGAGCAGTTCTTC
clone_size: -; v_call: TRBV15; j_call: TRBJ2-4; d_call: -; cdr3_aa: CATSRDSRVGQYF; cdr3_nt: TGTGCCACCAGCAGAGATTCACGGGTCGGTCAGTACTTC
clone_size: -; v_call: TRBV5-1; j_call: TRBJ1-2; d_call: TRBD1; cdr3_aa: CASSSDRDRGSYGYTF; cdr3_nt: TGCGCCAGCAGCTCCGACCGGGACAGGGGCAGCTATGGCTACACCTTC
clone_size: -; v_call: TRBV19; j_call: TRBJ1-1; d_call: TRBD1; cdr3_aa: CASTLRTGNTEAFF; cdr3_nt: TGTGCCAGTACCCTCAGGACAGGGAACACTGAAGCTTTCTTT
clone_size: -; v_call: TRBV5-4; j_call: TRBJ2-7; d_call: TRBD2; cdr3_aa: CASSTLAGVHEQYF; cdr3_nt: TGTGCCAGCAGCACATTAGCGGGAGTGCACGAGCAGTACTTC
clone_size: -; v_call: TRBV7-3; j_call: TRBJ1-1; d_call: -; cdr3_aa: CASSLDGDTEAFF; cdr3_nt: TGTGCCAGCAGCTTAGACGGGGACACTGAAGCTTTCTTT
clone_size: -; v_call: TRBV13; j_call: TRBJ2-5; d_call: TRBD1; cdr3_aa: CASSYRGETQYF; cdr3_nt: TGTGCCAGCAGCTACAGGGGTGAGACCCAGTACTTC
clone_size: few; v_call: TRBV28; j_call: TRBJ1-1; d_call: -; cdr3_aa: CASSLMRGFGTEAFF; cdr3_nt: TGTGCCAGCAGTTTGATGCGGGGGTTTGGCACTGAAGCTTTCTTT
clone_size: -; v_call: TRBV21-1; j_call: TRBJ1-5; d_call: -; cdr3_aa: CASSHWGTALFNQPQHF; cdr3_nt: TGTGCCAGCAGTCATTGGGGGACAGCCTTGTTCAATCAGCCCCAGCATTTT
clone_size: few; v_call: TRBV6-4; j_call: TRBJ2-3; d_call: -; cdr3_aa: CASSAGQSGDTQYF; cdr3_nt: TGTGCCAGCAGTGCCGGACAGTCCGGAGATACGCAGTATTTT
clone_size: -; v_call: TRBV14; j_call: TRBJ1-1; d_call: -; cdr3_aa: CASSLRGYTEAFF; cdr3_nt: TGTGCCAGCAGCCTAAGAGGTTACACTGAAGCTTTCTTT
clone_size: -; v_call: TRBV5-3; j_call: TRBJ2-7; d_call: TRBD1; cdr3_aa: CAGGQTDSYEQYF; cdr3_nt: TGTGCCGGGGGACAGACGGATTCCTACGAGCAGTACTTC
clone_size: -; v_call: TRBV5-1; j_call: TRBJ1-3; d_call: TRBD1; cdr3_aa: CASSLEGGASGNTIYF; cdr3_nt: TGCGCCAGCAGCTTGGAAGGGGGCGCATCTGGAAACACCATATATTTT
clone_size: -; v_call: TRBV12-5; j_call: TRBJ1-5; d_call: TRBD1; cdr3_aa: CASGLVVNRGSNQPQHF; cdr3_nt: TGTGCTAGTGGTTTGGTAGTCAACAGGGGCAGCAATCAGCCCCAGCATTTT
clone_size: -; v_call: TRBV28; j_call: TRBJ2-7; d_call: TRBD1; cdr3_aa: CASSQAYGQGSGEQYF; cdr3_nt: TGTGCCAGCAGTCAAGCGTACGGACAGGGGTCGGGCGAGCAGTACTTC
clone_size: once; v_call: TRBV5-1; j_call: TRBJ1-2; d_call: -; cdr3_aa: CASSLAVGDYGYTF; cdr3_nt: TGCGCCAGCAGCTTGGCGGTCGGGGATTATGGCTACACCTTC
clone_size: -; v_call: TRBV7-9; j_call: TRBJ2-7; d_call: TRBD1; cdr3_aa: CASSGDSDTSYEQYF; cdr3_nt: TGTGCCAGCAGCGGGGACAGTGATACTTCCTACGAGCAGTACTTC
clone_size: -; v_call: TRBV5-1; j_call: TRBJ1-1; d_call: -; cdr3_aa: CASSLQGTNTEAFF; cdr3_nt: TGCGCCAGCAGCTTGCAGGGTACGAACACTGAAGCTTTCTTT
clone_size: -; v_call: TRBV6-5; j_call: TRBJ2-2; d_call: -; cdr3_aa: CASSPDRNTGELFF; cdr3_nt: TGTGCCAGCAGTCCGGACAGGAACACCGGGGAGCTGTTTTTT
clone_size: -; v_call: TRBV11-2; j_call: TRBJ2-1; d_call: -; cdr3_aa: CASSLGRTFNEQFF; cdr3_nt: TGTGCCAGCAGCTTGGGGCGAACGTTTAATGAGCAGTTCTTC
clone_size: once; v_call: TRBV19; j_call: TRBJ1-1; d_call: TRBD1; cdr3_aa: CAISDRVSAFF; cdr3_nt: TGTGCCATATCGGACAGGGTTTCGGCTTTCTTT
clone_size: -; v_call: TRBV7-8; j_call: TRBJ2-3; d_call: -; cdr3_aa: CASSLPPTRNTQYF; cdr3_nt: TGTGCCAGCAGCTTACCACCGACGAGGAATACGCAGTATTTT
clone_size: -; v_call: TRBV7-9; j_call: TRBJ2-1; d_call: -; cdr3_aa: CASSSLVGESSYNEQFF; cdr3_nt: TGTGCCAGCAGCTCCTTAGTAGGGGAAAGCTCCTACAATGAGCAGTTCTTC
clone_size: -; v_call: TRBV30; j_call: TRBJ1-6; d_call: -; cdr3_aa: CAWSVGRIIRSPLHF; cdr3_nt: TGTGCCTGGAGTGTGGGGCGGATAATTCGTTCACCCCTCCACTTT
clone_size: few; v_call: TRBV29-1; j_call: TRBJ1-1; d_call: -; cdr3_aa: CSVVASEGTEAFF; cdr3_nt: TGCAGCGTTGTAGCGAGTGAAGGCACTGAAGCTTTCTTT
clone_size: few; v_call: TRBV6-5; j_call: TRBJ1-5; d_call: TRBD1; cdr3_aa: CASSEGGGNQPQHF; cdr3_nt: TGTGCCAGCAGTGAAGGGGGCGGCAATCAGCCCCAGCATTTT
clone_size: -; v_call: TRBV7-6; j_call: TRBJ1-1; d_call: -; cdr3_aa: CASSLLAEYTEAFF; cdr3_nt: TGTGCCAGCAGCTTACTCGCCGAGTACACTGAAGCTTTCTTT
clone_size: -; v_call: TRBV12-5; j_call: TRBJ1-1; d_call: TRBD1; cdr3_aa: CASGYGTGATFF; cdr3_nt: TGTGCTAGTGGTTACGGGACAGGGGCGACTTTCTTT
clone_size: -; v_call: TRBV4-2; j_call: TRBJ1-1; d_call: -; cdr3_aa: CASSQQGRDTEAFF; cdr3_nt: TGTGCCAGCAGCCAGCAGGGTAGGGACACTGAAGCTTTCTTT
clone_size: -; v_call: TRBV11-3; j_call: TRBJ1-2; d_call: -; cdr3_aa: CASSPGGDYGYTF; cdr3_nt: TGTGCCAGCAGCCCCGGGGGGGACTATGGCTACACCTTC
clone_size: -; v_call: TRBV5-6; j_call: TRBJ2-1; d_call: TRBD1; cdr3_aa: CASSLGQGAFNEQFF; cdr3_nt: TGTGCCAGCAGCTTGGGGCAGGGGGCCTTCAATGAGCAGTTCTTC
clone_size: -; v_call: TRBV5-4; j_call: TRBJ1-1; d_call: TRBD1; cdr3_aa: CASSSRQGANTEAFF; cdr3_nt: TGTGCCAGCAGCTCGCGACAGGGAGCGAACACTGAAGCTTTCTTT
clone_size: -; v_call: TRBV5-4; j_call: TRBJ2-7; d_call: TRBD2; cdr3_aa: CASSYGLAYEQYF; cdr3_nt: TGTGCCAGCAGCTATGGACTAGCCTACGAGCAGTACTTC
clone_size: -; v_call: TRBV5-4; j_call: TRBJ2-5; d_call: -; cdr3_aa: CASSQRPLGPNQETQYF; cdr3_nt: TGTGCCAGCAGTCAAAGGCCACTAGGTCCAAACCAAGAGACCCAGTACTTC
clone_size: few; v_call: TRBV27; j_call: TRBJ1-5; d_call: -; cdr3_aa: CASSLTRQRGQPQHF; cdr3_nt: TGTGCCAGCAGTTTAACCCGACAGCGGGGTCAGCCCCAGCATTTT
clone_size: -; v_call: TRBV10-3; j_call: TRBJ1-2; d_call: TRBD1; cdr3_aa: CATGTGVYGYTF; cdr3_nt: TGTGCCACCGGGACAGGGGTTTATGGCTACACCTTC
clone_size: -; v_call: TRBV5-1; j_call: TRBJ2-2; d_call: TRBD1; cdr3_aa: CASSIRTGLAGELFF; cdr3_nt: TGCGCCAGCAGCATAAGGACAGGGCTGGCCGGGGAGCTGTTTTTT
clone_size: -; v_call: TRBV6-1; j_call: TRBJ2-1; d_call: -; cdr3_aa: CASSEANNEQFF; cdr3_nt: TGTGCCAGCAGTGAGGCCAACAATGAGCAGTTCTTC